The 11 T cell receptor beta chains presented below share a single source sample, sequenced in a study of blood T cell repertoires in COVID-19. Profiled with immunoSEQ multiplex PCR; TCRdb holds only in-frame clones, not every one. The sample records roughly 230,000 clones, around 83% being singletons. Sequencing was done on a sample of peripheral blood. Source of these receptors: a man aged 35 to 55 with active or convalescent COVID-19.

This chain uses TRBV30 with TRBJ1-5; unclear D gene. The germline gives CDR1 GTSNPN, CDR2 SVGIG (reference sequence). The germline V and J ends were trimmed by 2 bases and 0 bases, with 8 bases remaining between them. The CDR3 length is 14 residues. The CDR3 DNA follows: TGTGCCTGGAGTAGTACAGCTAGCAATCAGCCCCAGCATTTT. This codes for CAWSSTASNQPQHF.

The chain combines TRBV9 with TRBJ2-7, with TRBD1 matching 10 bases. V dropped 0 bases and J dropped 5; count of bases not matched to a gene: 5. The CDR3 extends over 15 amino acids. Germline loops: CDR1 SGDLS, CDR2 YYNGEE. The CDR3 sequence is CASSVAGGQGDEQYF. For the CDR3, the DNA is TGTGCCAGCAGCGTAGCGGGAGGACAGGGGGACGAGCAGTACTTC.

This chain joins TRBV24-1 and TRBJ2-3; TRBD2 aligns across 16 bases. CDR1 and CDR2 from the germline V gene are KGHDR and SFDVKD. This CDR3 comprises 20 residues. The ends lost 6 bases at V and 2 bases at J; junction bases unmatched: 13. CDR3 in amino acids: CATSPALGLAGGPNTDTQYF. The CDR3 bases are TGTGCCACCAGTCCGGCACTGGGACTAGCGGGGGGGCCTAACACAGATACGCAGTATTTT.

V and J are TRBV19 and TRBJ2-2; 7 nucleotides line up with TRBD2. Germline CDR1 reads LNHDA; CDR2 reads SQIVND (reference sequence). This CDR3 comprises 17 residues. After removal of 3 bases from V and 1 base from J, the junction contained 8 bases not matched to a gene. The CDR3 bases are TGTGCCAGTAGTATCGGTCCTAGCGGAGGGAACACCGGGGAGCTGTTTTTT. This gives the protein CASSIGPSGGNTGELFF. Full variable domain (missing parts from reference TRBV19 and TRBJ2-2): DGGITQSPKYLFRKEGQNVTLSCEQNLNHDAMYWYRQDPGQGLRLIYYSQIVNDFQKGDIAEGYSVSREKKESFPLTVTSAQKNPTAFYLCASSIGPSGGNTGELFFGEGSRLTVL.

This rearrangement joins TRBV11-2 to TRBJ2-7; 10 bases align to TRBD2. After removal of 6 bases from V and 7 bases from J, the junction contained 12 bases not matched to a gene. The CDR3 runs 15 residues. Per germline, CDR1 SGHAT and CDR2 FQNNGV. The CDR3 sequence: CASRGAGGPSGEQYF. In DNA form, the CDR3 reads TGTGCCAGCAGGGGAGCGGGAGGGCCTTCGGGGGAGCAGTACTTC.

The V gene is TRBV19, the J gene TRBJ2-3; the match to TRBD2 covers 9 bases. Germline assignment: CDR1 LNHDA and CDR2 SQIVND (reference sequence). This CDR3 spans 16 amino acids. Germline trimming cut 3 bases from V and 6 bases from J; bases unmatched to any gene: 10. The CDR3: CASSMPSGVPGDTQYF. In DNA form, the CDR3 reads TGTGCCAGTAGTATGCCTAGCGGGGTTCCAGGGGATACGCAGTATTTT. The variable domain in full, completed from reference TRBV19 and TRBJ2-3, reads DGGITQSPKYLFRKEGQNVTLSCEQNLNHDAMYWYRQDPGQGLRLIYYSQIVNDFQKGDIAEGYSVSREKKESFPLTVTSAQKNPTAFYLCASSMPSGVPGDTQYFGPGTRLTVL.

The CDR3 protein is CAANPGEQKTYEQYF. Written as DNA, the CDR3 is TGCGCCGCCAACCCCGGTGAACAGAAGACATACGAGCAGTACTTC. This chain uses TRBV10-1 with TRBJ2-7; no clear D. Germline CDR1 is WNHNN and CDR2 is SYGVQD (reference sequence). Trimming took off 11 bases at V and 4 bases at J, with 24 bases between the two ends. This CDR3 is 15 amino acids long.

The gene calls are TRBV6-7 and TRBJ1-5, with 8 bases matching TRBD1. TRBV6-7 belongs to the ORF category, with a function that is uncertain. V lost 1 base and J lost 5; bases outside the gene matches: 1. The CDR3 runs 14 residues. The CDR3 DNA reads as TGTGCCAGCAGTTACTACAGGGGGTATCAGCCCCAGCATTTT. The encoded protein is CASSYYRGYQPQHF.

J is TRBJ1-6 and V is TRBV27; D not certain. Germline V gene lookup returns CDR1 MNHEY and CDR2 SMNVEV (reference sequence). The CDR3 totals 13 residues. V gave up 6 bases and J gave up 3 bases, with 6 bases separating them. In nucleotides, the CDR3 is TGTGCCAGCAGAACAGACTATAATTCACCCCTCCACTTT. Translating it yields CASRTDYNSPLHF.

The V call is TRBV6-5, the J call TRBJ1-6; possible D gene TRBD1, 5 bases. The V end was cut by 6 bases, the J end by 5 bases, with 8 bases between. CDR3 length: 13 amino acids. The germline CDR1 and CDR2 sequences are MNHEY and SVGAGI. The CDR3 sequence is CASSGGNNSPLHF. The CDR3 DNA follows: TGTGCCAGCAGCGGGGGGAATAATTCACCCCTCCACTTT.

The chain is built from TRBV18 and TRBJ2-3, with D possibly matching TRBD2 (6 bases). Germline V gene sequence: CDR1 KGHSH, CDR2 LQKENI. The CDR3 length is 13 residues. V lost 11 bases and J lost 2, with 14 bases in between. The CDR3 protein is CAVAGGVTDTQYF. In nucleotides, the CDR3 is TGTGCCGTCGCCGGCGGGGTCACAGATACGCAGTATTTT.